This T cell receptor beta chain was found in a study of control samples from healthy donors and cancer patients. This clone was found once. V lost 9 bases, J lost 3 bases, and 7 bases stayed unmatched. Germline V CDR1 and CDR2: MDHEN, SYDVKM. The CDR3 is 13 amino acids. The data were produced by immunoSEQ multiplex PCR, yet TCRdb's version contains in-frame clones alone and is incomplete. The sample gives approximately 100,000 clones, around 80% of which show up once; roughly 2% is in the top ten. The sample consisted of blood. The V call is TRBV28, the J call TRBJ1-1; 7 bases line up with TRBD1. The receptor comes from a man aged 55-75 years in good health. The CDR3 DNA reads as TGTGCCAGTAACAGGGGTGGGGACACTGAAGCTTTCTTT. This translates into CASNRGGDTEAFF.